This paragraph reports one T cell receptor beta chain. TCRdb re-analysed the RACE reads in MiXCR, keeping a single row per CDR3 protein. The repertoire includes around 200,000 distinct CDR3 sequences, approximately 29% of them detected once, and roughly 3% sits in the top ten. The entry originates in a study of human T cells and chemical hapten exposure. The sample's time point: pre-sensitization, week 0. Treatment denoted: therapeutic diphenylcyclopropenone sensitization with weekly scalp DPC. Deletions cut 1 base from V and 7 bases from J, with 11 bases between. The CDR3 runs 14 residues. The germline V gene has CDR1 KGHSH and CDR2 LQKENI.

This sequence joins TRBV18 and TRBJ1-5, with D unclear. The source was whole blood, collected in connection with sensitization to the hapten diphenylcyclopropenone (DPC). The receptor's source is a woman in her twenties or thirties with alopecia areata. Some clones in this sample may be carry-over from other donors' samples. The CDR3 protein is CASSPQARGQPQHF. In DNA, the CDR3 is TGTGCCAGCTCACCACAGGCACGAGGACAGCCCCAGCATTTT. Filled out from reference TRBV18 and TRBJ1-5, the complete variable domain reads NAGVMQNPRHLVRRRGQEARLRCSPMKGHSHVYWYRQLPEEGLKFMVYLQKENIIDESGMPKERFSAEFPKEGPSILRIQQVVRGDSAAYFCASSPQARGQPQHFGDGTRLSIL.